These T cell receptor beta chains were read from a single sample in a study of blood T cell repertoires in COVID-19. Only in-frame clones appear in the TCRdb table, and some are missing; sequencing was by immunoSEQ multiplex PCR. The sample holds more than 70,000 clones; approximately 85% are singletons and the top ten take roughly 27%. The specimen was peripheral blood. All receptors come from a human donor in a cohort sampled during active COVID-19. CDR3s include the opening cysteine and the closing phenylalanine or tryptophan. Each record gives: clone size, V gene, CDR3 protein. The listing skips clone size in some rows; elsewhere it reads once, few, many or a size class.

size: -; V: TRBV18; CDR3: CASSPIRTASNQETQYF
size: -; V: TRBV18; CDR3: CASSLRQGSTGELFF
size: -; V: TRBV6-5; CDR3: CASRTGYNSPLHF
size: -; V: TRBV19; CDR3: CASQAGQGTYEQYF
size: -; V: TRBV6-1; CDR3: CASSEGRGYSNQPQHF
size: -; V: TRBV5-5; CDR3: CASSSPGQGGYGYTF
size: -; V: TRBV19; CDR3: CASSILGQGIDTQYF
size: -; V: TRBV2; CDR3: CASSRAPTGAGTGELFF
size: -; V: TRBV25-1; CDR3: CASSESAKGAHYGYTF
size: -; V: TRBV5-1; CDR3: CASSFGGQETQYF
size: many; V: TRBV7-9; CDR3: CASSPQGNYGYTF
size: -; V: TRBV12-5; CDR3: CASGTDSGNTIYF
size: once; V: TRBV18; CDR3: CASSPSGQGDGYTF
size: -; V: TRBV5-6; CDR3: CASSPTGGFTGELFF
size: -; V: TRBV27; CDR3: CASSLSPRNEQFF
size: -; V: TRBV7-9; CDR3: CASSSGGVGYTF
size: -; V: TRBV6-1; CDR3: CASSESRTGGLTEQYF
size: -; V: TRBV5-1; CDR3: CASSPRPGTGMVRFF
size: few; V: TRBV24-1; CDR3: CATNDSDGGELFF
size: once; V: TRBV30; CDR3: CAWSDRDFDGYTF
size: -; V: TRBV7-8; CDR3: CAVGEGPLKNIQYF
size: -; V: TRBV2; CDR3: CASSVGLVSNQPQHF
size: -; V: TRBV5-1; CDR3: CASSSLTSGGAGELFF
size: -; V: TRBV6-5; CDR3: CASSYSGGGDYGYTF
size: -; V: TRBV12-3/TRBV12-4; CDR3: CASGGTARVRTF
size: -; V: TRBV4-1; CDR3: CASSQGQGSYEQYF
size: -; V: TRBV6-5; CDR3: CASSYDGGPTDTQYF
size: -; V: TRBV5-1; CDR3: CASSGTTSGAQETQYF
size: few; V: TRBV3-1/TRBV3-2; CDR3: CASSQALNQPQHF
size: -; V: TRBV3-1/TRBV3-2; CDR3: CASSQVVVVGRGTDTQYF
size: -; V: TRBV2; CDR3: CASSVYRDRANTGELFF
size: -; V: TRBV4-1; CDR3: CASSQVDRGGPFF
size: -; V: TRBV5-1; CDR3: CASSLGRTVSGNTIYF
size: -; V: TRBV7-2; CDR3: CASSPLNTEAFF
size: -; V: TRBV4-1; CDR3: CASSQDRSWGGRTDTQYF
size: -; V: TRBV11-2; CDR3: CASSLNLGGNQPQHF
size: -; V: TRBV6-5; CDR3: CASSSLSGGKGNGYTF
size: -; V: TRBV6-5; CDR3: CASSPGQGGTDTQYF
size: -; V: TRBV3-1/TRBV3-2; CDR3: CASSRTSGGSYEQYF
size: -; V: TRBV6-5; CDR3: CASRSPGLGNTEAFF
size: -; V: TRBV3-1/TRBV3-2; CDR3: CASSLESAEAFF
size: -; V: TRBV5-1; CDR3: CASSGQGGYEQYF
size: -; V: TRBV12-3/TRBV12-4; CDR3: CASSVDRGSEQYF
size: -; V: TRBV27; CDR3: CASSVSRGKAKNIQYF
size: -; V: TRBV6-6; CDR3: CASAPRGGTGELFF
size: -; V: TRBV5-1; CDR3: CASSLAGLAGSHHEQYF
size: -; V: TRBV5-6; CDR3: CASSFGPQDNQPQHF
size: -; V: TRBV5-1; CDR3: CASSLGSAGETQYF
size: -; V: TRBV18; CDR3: CASSPLGGDNTEAFF
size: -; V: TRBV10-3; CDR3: CAIMGDTSYEQYF
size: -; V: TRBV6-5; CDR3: CASKGDRLSYEQYF
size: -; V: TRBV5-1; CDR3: CASSLGGTSYNSPLHF
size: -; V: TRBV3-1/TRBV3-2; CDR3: CASSGTGVHGYTF
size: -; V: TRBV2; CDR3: CASALQRGGDEQFF
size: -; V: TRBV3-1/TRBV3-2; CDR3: CASSQNLRGSPLHF
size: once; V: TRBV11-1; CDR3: CASSRVGRGNTEAFF
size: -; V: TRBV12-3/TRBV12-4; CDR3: CASSPVLYNEQFF
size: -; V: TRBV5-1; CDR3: CASSLYGQETQYF
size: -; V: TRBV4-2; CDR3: CASSQEDRVSRELFF
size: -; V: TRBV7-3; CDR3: CASSRGLSTDTQYF